This TCR beta chain was sequenced in a study of early T cells in non-severe SARS-CoV-2 infection. Study-level background: Bulk RNA isolated from unsorted whole blood underwent sequencing; chains were not paired. Points from the study as a whole: Private and CD4 specificities were missed by VDJdb matching, skewed to anti-spike CD8.

Individual cDNA molecules were tagged with unique molecular identifiers. TCRdb reanalysed the 5' RACE reads using MiXCR and keeps one entry per CDR3 protein. In the table there are 60,000 to 75,000 distinct CDR3 sequences, 10% to 12% of which are singletons. On this clonotype: Its target is unknown.

V shed 1 base and J 10 bases; nucleotides not matched to a gene: 9. The CDR3 runs to 15 residues. Germline V gene lookup returns CDR1 LGHDT and CDR2 YNNKEL (reference sequence). The sequence came from an adult who was a healthcare worker with PCR-confirmed SARS-CoV-2 infection or an uninfected control (not recorded which). The chain recombines TRBV3-1 with TRBJ2-5, with 10 bases that match TRBD2. The specimen was whole blood, collected at baseline. The CDR3 DNA reads as TGTGCCAGCAGCCAAGGCCCAGCGGGGGGGCGTGGCCAGTACTTC. This gives the protein CASSQGPAGGRGQYF.